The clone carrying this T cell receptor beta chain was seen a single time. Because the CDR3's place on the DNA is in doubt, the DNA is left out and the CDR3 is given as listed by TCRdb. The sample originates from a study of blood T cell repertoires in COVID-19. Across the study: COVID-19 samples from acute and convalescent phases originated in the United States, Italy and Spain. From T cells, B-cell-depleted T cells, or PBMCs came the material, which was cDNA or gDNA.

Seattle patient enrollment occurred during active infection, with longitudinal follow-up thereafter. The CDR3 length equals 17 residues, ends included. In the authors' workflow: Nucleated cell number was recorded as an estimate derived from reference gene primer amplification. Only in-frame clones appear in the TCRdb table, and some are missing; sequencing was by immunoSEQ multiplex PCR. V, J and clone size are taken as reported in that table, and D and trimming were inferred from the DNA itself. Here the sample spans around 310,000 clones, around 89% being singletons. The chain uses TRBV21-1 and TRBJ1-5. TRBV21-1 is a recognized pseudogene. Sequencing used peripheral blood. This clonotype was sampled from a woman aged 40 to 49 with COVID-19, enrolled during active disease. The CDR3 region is CASSPRMCYPCNQPQHF.